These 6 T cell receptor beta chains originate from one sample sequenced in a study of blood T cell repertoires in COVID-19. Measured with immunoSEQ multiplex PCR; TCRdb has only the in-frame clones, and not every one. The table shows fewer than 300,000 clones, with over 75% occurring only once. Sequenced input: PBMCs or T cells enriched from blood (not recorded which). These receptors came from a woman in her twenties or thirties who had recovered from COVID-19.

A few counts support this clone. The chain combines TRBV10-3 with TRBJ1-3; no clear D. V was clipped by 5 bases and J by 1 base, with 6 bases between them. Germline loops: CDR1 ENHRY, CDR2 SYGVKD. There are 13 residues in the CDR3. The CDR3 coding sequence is TGTGCCATCAGTTCCGGGTCTGGAAACACCATATATTTT. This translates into CAISSGSGNTIYF.

The CDR3 DNA reads as TGTGCCAGCAGAGAGGGCCAAGCCACAGATACGCAGTATTTT. Translation: CASREGQATDTQYF. V gene TRBV7-9 combines with J gene TRBJ2-3; possible D gene TRBD2, 5 bases. The germline V gene has CDR1 SEHNR and CDR2 FQNEAQ (reference sequence). V dropped 6 bases and J dropped 2 bases, with 12 bases sitting between them. The CDR3 spans 14 residues.

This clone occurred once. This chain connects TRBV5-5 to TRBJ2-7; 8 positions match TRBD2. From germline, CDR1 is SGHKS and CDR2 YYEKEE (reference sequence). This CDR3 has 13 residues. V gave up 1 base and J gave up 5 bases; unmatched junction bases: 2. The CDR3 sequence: CASSLPGGHEQYF. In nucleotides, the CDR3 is TGTGCCAGCAGCTTGCCGGGGGGGCACGAGCAGTACTTC.

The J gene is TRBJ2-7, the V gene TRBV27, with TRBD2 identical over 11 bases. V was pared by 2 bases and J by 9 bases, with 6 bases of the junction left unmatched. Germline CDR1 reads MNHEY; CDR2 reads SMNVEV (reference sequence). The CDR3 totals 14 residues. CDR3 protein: CASSLGTSGAGQYF. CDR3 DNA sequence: TGTGCCAGCAGTTTAGGGACTAGCGGCGCGGGGCAGTACTTC.

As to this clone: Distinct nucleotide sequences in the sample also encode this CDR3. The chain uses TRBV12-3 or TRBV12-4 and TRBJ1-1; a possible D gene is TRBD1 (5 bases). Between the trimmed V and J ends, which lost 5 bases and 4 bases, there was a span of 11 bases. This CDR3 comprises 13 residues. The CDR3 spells CASSPGQVTEAFF. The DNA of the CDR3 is TGTGCCAGCAGTCCAGGGCAGGTCACTGAAGCTTTCTTT.

Here the CDR3 reads CASSESHTSPYEQYF. The DNA for the CDR3 is TGTGCCAGCAGTGAATCCCACACCTCTCCCTACGAGCAGTACTTC. This chain joins TRBV25-1 and TRBJ2-7, with D unresolved. Per the germline V gene, CDR1 is MGHDK and CDR2 is SYGVNS. CDR3 length equals 15 residues. V lost 1 base to trimming and J lost 2 bases, with 12 bases between them.